This TCR beta chain derives from a study of blood T cell repertoires in COVID-19. Across the whole study: Sources were T cells, B-cell-depleted T cells, or PBMCs; the material itself was cDNA or gDNA.

The CDR3 sequence is 16 residues long. CDR1 is SGHRS, CDR2 YFSETQ, per germline. V dropped 0 bases and J dropped 1; count of bases not matched to a gene: 4. In the authors' workflow: The authors estimated nucleated cell counts from reference gene primer amplification. Repertoires were generated with immunoSEQ multiplex PCR, while TCRdb's copy carries only in-frame clones and drops some. D and trimming were read from the DNA, whereas the V and J calls and clone size are those reported in that table. Among 40,000 to 45,000 clones listed, around 79% were seen once. The rearrangement joins TRBV5-1 to TRBJ2-1, with 7 bases matching TRBD2. Sequencing was done on a sample of peripheral blood. This clonotype was obtained from a woman older than 75 with acute or convalescent COVID-19. The CDR3 DNA follows: TGCGCCAGCAGCTTGGAACGCGGGAGTTCCTACAATGAGCAGTTCTTC. Amino acid sequence: CASSLERGSSYNEQFF. Using reference TRBV5-1 and TRBJ2-1 for the parts outside the CDR3, the full variable domain is KAGVTQTPRYLIKTRGQQVTLSCSPISGHRSVSWYQQTPGQGLQFLFEYFSETQRNKGNFPGRFSGRQFSNSRSEMNVSTLELGDSALYLCASSLERGSSYNEQFFGPGTRLTVL.